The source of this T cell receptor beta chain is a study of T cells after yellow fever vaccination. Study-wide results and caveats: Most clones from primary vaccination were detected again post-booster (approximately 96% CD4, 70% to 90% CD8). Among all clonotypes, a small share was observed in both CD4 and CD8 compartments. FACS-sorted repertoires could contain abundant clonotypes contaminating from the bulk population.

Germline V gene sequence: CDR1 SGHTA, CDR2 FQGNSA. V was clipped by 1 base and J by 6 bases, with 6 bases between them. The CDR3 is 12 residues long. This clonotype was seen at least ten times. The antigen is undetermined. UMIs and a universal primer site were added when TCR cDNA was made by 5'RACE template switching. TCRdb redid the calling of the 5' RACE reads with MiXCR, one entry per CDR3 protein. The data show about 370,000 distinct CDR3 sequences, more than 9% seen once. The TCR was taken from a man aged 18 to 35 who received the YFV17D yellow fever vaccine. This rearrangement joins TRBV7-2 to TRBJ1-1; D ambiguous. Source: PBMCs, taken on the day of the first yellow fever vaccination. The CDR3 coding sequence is TGTGCCAGCAGCTTAGAAGCCGCTGAAGCTTTCTTT. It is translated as CASSLEAAEAFF.